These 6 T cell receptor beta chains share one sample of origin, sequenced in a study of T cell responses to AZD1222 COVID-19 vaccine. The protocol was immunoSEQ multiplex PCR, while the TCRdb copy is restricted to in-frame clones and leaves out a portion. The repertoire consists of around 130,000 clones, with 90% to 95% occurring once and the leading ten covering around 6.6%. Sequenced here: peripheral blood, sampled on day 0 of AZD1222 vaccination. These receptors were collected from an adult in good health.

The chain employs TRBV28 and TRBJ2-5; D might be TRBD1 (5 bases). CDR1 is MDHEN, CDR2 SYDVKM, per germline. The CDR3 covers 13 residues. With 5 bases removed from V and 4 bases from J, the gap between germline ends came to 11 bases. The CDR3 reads CASSDWQGETQYF. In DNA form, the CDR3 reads TGTGCCAGCAGTGACTGGCAGGGAGAGACCCAGTACTTC.

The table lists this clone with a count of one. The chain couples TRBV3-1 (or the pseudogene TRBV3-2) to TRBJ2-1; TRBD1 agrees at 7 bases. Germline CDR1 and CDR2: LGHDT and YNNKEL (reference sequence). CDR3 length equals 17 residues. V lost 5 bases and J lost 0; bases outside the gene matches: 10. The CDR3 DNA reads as TGTGCCAGCAGCTTTACAAGGACAGGCAGCTCCTACAATGAGCAGTTCTTC. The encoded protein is CASSFTRTGSSYNEQFF.

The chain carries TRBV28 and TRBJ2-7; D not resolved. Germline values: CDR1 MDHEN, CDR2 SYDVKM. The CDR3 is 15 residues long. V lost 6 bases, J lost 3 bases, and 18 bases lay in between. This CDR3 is CASRMSEAKVYEQYF. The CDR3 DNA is TGTGCCAGCAGGATGTCCGAGGCGAAGGTCTACGAGCAGTACTTC.

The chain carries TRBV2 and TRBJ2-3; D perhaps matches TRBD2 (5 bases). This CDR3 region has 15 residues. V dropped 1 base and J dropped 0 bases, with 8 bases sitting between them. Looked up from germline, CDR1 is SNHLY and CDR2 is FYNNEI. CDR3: CASSEEGGSTDTQYF. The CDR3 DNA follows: TGTGCCAGCAGTGAAGAGGGCGGGAGCACAGATACGCAGTATTTT.

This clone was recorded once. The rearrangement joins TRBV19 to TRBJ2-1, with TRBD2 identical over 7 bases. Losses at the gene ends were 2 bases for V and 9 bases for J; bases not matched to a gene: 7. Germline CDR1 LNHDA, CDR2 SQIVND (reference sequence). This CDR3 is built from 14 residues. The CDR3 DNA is TGTGCCAGTAGTATAAGAGGGTCTAGCGGTGAGCAGTTCTTC. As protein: CASSIRGSSGEQFF.

CDR3: CAIGVGEGDTQYF. Written as DNA, the CDR3 is TGTGCCATCGGAGTGGGAGAGGGGGATACGCAGTATTTT. The chain employs TRBV10-3 and TRBJ2-3; the D call may be TRBD1 or TRBD2 (5 bases each). This CDR3 is built from 13 residues. V lost 8 bases, J lost 6 bases, and 15 bases lay in between. The germline V gene has CDR1 ENHRY and CDR2 SYGVKD.